Sequencing of this T cell receptor (beta chain) was carried out in a study of blood T cell repertoires in COVID-19. At the level of the study: COVID-19 samples collected from the United States, Italy and Spain covered acute and convalescent phases.

In the original analysis: Estimation of nucleated cell counts relied on the amplification of reference gene primers. The data were produced by immunoSEQ multiplex PCR, yet TCRdb's version contains in-frame clones alone and is incomplete. For V, J and clone size, that table is used; D and trimming come from the DNA. This table has 150,000 to 200,000 clones, more than 75% appearing once. Trimming cost V 5 bases and J 7 bases, with 12 bases left between them. The length of the CDR3 is 14 residues. Germline V gene lookup returns CDR1 LNHDA and CDR2 SQIVND (reference sequence). Assignment of participants to cohorts was predicated upon participant-reported clinical history. Recovery among Cohort 3 donors was established by two negative PCRs, clearance, or symptom resolution.

The gene calls are TRBV19 and TRBJ1-6; TRBD1 might be the D (5 bases). Sequencing input: PBMCs or T cells enriched from blood (not recorded which). This TCR was recovered from a man aged 35 to 55 who had recovered from COVID-19. CDR3 loop: CASSDPTVNSPLHF. The CDR3, as DNA: TGTGCCAGTAGTGACCCGACAGTGAATTCACCCCTCCACTTT. Complete variable domain (other parts from reference TRBV19 and TRBJ1-6): DGGITQSPKYLFRKEGQNVTLSCEQNLNHDAMYWYRQDPGQGLRLIYYSQIVNDFQKGDIAEGYSVSREKKESFPLTVTSAQKNPTAFYLCASSDPTVNSPLHFGNGTRLTVT.